This section outlines one T cell receptor beta chain sequence together with its context. There is no known antigen for this receptor. Base-call qualities are not available, and no considerably larger clone is one nucleotide away. The CDR3 goes from the cysteine to the phenylalanine over 12 residues. Here the CDR3 DNA is all that survives: 36 bases in frame from base 1. For CDR1 and CDR2, the germline V gene lists SGDLS and YYNGEE. The V and J ends are trimmed by 4 bases and 6 bases, leaving 8 bases between them. The data were obtained in a study of T cells in Graves' hyperthyroidism and ophthalmopathy (dated by TCRdb to about 2019). About the study as a whole: Peripheral blood was sampled at the time of initial diagnosis, prior to any treatment. For training and testing, the 95 to 100 patients in the discovery cohort were randomly divided in a 7:3 ratio. Following sampling, methimazole starting at 30 mg daily was given to hyperthyroidism patients, and high-dose intravenous methylprednisolone was given to ophthalmopathy patients. To identify distinguishing TCR V-J signatures, a discovery cohort of about 100 patients was used, comprising 40 to 45 with Graves' ophthalmopathy and 55 to 65 with stable Graves' hyperthyroidism. The paper reports TCR Vbeta CDR3 sequencing of about 140 peripheral blood samples: around 45 ophthalmopathy, about 75 hyperthyroidism and roughly 17 progressor patients. An independent validation cohort of about 20 hyperthyroidism patients and about 16 patients who later progressed to ophthalmopathy tested prospective prediction of ophthalmopathy. Thyroid tissue and blood T-cell repertoires from about six Graves' hyperthyroidism patients were also compared in the study. Beyond this particular receptor, the publication reports: Most expanded thyroid clonotypes (frequency above 0.001) were also detected in blood, a finding suggesting that blood repertoires may reflect thyroid immune responses. In validation, the model predicted progression to ophthalmopathy with over 65% sensitivity and approximately 74% specificity, a median of 6.5 months before onset. No statistical method was used to fix the sample size in advance, and group allocation was not hidden from the investigators. A 13 V-J signature model separated ophthalmopathy from stable hyperthyroidism, with roughly 88% sensitivity and 81% to 82% specificity in cross-validation and 80%/75% in testing.

The TCR beta CDR3 regions were amplified from RNA transcripts. The first round of RT-PCR for the TCR CDR3 was performed with the HTBI primer set and the Qiagen OneStep RT-PCR kit. Libraries were constructed in a second round of multiplex PCR, after which size selection and purification were carried out. Libraries were sequenced paired-end with 100 bp reads on an Illumina HiSeq2000. The paper's data handling went like this. SOAPnuke was used to process the raw data, removing reads that contained adapters or uncalled bases, had a mean Phred below 15, or lacked an exact match to the constant primer or identifier. High-quality paired reads were merged with COPE v1.2.5, and unique nucleotide sequences were defined as clonotypes. MiTCR v1.1 was used to align clonotypes to the IMGT TRBV, TRBD and TRBJ reference segments. Analysis was restricted to V-J combinations with a frequency above 0.0001, which covered about 99% of repertoires. The TCS score was defined as the ratio of F50 (clonal expansion) to E x V (chaos), calculated using BLOSUM62-based TCRdist between CDR3 peptides within each V-J. Welch's t-statistics and random forest reduced roughly 500 V-J features to 10 to 15, which were used in a naive Bayes classifier (R e1071). TCRdb trimmed public reads at Q25 via fastp, called clones via MiXCR and kept in-frame beta chains. Each CDR3 protein gets just one entry, which takes the most common genes and DNA from the rows behind it. The V and J calls shown here were made by TCRdb, not taken from the authors' results. The table for this sample lists about 270,000 distinct CDR3 sequences; 20% to 25% of them were counted only once. The ten biggest clones cover 50% to 75% of the sample.

Moderately to severely active disease, a Clinical Activity Score of at least 3, a NOSPECS grade of at least 4, and a duration under 3 months were present in ophthalmopathy patients. Patients with uncontrolled infections, other autoimmune diseases, pregnancy or lactation were excluded. Diagnoses relied on clinical symptoms, serum thyroxine and TRAb, thyroid ultrasound and orbital computed tomography. PBMCs were isolated from roughly 10 ml of fresh peripheral blood by Ficoll-Paque density gradient centrifugation. Total RNA was extracted using Trizol reagent, and RNA quality was assessed on an Agilent 2100 Bioanalyzer.

The rearrangement combines TRBV9 with TRBJ1-3, with TRBD1 tentatively as D gene (5 bases match). The receptor comes from a man aged 25 to 45 with Graves' ophthalmopathy. The sample was blood. At the DNA level, the sequence is TGTGCCAGCAGCCCGGGGACAAACACCATATATTTT. Its coded protein is CASSPGTNTIYF.